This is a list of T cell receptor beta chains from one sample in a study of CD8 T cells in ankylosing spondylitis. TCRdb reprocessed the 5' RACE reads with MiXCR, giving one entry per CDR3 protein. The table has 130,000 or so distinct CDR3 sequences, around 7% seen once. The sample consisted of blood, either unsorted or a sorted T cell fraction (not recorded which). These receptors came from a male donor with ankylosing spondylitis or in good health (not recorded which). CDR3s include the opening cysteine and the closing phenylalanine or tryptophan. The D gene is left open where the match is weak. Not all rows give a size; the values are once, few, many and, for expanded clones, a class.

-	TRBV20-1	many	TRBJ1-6	CSARDPSKGVNSPLHF	TGCAGTGCTAGAGACCCTAGTAAGGGGGTGAATTCACCCCTCCACTTT
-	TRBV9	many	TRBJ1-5	CASSVSPGGQPQHF	TGTGCCAGCAGCGTATCTCCGGGAGGGCAGCCCCAGCATTTT
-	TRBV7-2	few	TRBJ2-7	CASSTSLASYEQYF	TGTGCCAGCAGCACCTCCCTTGCTTCCTACGAGCAGTACTTC
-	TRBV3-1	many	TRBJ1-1	CASSQRGGTEAFF	TGTGCCAGCAGCCAAAGGGGGGGCACTGAAGCTTTCTTT
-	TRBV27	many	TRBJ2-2	CASSFGQGSTGELFF	TGTGCCAGCAGTTTTGGTCAGGGTAGCACCGGGGAGCTGTTTTTT
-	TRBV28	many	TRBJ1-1	CASSTRVGGTTEAFF	TGTGCCAGCAGTACTCGAGTCGGGGGGACCACTGAAGCTTTCTTT
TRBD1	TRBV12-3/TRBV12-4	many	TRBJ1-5	CASSLTGDQPQHF	TGTGCCAGCAGTTTAACAGGGGACCAGCCCCAGCATTTT
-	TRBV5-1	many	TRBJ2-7	CASSKYDNSYEQYF	TGCGCCAGCAGCAAGTACGACAACTCCTACGAGCAGTACTTC
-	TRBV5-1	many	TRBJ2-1	CASRRQREEQFF	TGCGCCAGCCGAAGACAGCGCGAGGAGCAGTTCTTC
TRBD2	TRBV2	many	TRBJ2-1	CATHGAGVTVEQFF	TGTGCCACCCATGGAGCGGGAGTAACCGTTGAGCAGTTCTTC
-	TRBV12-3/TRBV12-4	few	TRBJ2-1	CASTQIGSYNEQFF	TGTGCCAGCACCCAGATCGGCTCCTACAATGAGCAGTTCTTC
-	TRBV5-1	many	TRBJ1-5	CAPKADRGNQPQHF	TGCGCCCCAAAGGCGGACAGAGGCAATCAGCCCCAGCATTTT
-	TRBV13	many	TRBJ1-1	CASSPGWAGTEAFF	TGTGCCAGCAGCCCGGGTTGGGCAGGCACTGAAGCTTTCTTT
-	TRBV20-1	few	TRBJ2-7	CSARSILQVLRGREDSYEQYF	TGCAGTGCTAGGTCTATTCTTCAGGTCCTAAGGGGGCGGGAGGATTCCTACGAGCAGTACTTC
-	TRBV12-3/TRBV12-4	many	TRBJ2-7	CASSLVWAYEQYF	TGTGCCAGCAGTTTAGTTTGGGCCTACGAGCAGTACTTC
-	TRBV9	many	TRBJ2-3	CASSPRNRVGDTQYF	TGTGCCAGCAGCCCCCGTAACAGGGTGGGGGATACGCAGTATTTT
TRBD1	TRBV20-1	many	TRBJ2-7	CSARTGNLDEQYF	TGCAGTGCTCGGACAGGGAATCTCGACGAGCAGTACTTC
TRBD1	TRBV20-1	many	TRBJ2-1	CSARRRGQGFGEQFF	TGCAGTGCTAGGCGCCGGGGACAGGGTTTCGGTGAGCAGTTCTTC
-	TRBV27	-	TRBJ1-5	CASSLFYPSQPQHF	TGTGCCAGCAGTTTATTCTATCCGAGTCAGCCCCAGCATTTT
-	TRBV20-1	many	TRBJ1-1	CSARDLRDTEAFF	TGCAGTGCTAGAGATCTCCGGGACACTGAAGCTTTCTTT
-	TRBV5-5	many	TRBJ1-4	CASSLPGTIEKLFF	TGTGCCAGCAGCTTACCCGGGACCATTGAAAAACTGTTTTTT
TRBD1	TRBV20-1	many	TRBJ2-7	CSARNRDRASYEQYF	TGCAGTGCTAGAAACCGGGACAGGGCCTCCTACGAGCAGTACTTC
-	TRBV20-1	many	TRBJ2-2	CSARDPRGSGELFF	TGCAGTGCTAGAGATCCCCGGGGCTCCGGGGAGCTGTTTTTT
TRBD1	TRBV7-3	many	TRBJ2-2	CASRTGGGTGELFF	TGTGCCAGCAGAACAGGGGGAGGTACCGGGGAGCTGTTTTTT
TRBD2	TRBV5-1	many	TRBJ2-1	CASSKWGPAGDNRQFF	TGCGCCAGCAGCAAGTGGGGCCCAGCGGGAGACAATCGGCAGTTCTTC
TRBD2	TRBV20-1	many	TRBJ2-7	CSARRLAGNSYEQYF	TGCAGTGCTAGAAGACTAGCGGGGAACTCCTACGAGCAGTACTTC
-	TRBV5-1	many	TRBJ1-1	CASSSLGGNTEAFF	TGCGCCAGCAGCTCGCTGGGAGGGAACACTGAAGCTTTCTTT
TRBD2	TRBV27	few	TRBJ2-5	CASSGVRGGRETQYF	TGTGCCAGCAGTGGAGTGCGCGGGGGGAGGGAGACCCAGTACTTC
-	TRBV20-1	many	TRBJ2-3	CSAPPPQLHFTDTQYF	TGCAGTGCCCCCCCCCCACAACTTCACTTCACAGATACGCAGTATTTT
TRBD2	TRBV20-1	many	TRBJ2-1	CSALDRVAGYVNEQFF	TGCAGTGCCCTGGATCGGGTAGCGGGATACGTCAATGAGCAGTTCTTC
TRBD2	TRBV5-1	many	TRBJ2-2	CASSLATSGSTFTGELFF	TGCGCCAGCAGCTTGGCAACTAGCGGCTCTACGTTCACCGGGGAGCTGTTTTTT
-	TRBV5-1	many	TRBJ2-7	CASSLGNEQYF	TGCGCCAGCAGCTTGGGAAACGAGCAGTACTTC
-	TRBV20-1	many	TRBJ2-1	CSARQGHNEQFF	TGCAGTGCTAGACAGGGGCACAATGAGCAGTTCTTC
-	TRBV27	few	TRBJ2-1	CASSLPRTGTKNEQFF	TGTGCCAGCAGTTTACCGCGAACCGGGACGAAAAATGAGCAGTTCTTC
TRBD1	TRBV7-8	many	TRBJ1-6	CASSLPTGRIYNSPLHF	TGTGCCAGCAGCTTACCGACAGGGCGAATATATAATTCACCCCTCCACTTT
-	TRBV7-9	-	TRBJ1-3	CASSLDPGSRNTIYF	TGTGCTAGCAGCTTAGATCCAGGGTCCAGAAACACCATATATTTT
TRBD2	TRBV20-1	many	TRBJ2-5	CSARTLAGRQETQYF	TGCAGTGCTAGAACGCTAGCGGGACGACAAGAGACCCAGTACTTC
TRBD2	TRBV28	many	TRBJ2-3	CASSFGRGVADTQYF	TGTGCCAGCAGTTTCGGCCGGGGGGTGGCAGATACGCAGTATTTT
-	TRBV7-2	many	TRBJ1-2	CASSPRTENYGYTF	TGTGCCAGCAGCCCAAGGACAGAAAACTATGGCTACACCTTC
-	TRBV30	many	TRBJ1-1	CAWSPNQLRGNTEAFF	TGTGCCTGGAGTCCAAATCAGTTGCGGGGAAACACTGAAGCTTTCTTT
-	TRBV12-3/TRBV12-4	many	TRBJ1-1	CASSPRYQNTEAFF	TGTGCCAGCAGTCCGCGGTACCAGAACACTGAAGCTTTCTTT
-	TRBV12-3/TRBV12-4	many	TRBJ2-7	CASSFVLLPYEQYF	TGTGCCAGCAGTTTCGTTCTTCTGCCCTACGAGCAGTACTTC
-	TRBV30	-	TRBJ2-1	CAWSVLRGNEQFF	TGTGCCTGGAGTGTACTAAGAGGGAATGAGCAGTTCTTC
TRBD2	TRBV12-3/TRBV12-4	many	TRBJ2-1	CASSPGTSGGFEQFF	TGTGCCAGCAGTCCAGGGACTAGCGGGGGTTTTGAGCAGTTCTTC
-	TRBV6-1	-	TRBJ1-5	CASSFGHQVAGGNQPQHF	TGTGCCAGCAGCTTTGGACATCAGGTCGCCGGGGGCAATCAGCCCCAGCATTTT
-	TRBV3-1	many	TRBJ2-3	CASSQEWSIFHGPSSTDTQYF	TGTGCCAGCAGCCAAGAGTGGTCGATTTTCCACGGCCCATCAAGCACAGATACGCAGTATTTT
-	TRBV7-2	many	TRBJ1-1	CASSFNIGWVNTEAFF	TGTGCCAGCAGCTTCAATATCGGATGGGTGAACACTGAAGCTTTCTTT
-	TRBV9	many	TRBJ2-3	CASSPRQGLTDTQYF	TGTGCCAGCAGCCCCCGGCAGGGCCTTACAGATACGCAGTATTTT